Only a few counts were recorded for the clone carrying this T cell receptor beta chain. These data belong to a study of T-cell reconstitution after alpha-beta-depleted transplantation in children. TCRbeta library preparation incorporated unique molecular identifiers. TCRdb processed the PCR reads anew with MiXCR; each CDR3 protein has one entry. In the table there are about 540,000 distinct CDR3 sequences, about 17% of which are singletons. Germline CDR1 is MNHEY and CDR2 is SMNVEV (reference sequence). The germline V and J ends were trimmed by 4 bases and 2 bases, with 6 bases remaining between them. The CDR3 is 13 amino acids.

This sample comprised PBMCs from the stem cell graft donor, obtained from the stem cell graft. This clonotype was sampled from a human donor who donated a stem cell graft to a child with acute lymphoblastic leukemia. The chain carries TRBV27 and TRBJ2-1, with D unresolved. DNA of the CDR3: TGTGCCAGCAGTTCCCAAACCTACAATGAGCAGTTCTTC. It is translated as CASSSQTYNEQFF.